This TCR beta chain was profiled in a study of blood T cell repertoires in COVID-19. The CDR3 is 14 residues long. The germline V and J ends were trimmed by 3 bases and 0 bases, with 8 bases remaining between them. Germline CDR1 reads SGHVS; CDR2 reads FQNEAQ. Participant-given clinical history determined each cohort assignment. The method was immunoSEQ multiplex PCR; TCRdb's version includes in-frame clones alone and lacks a portion of them. The data hold a few hundred thousand clones, with roughly 81% observed a single time. J is TRBJ1-1 and V is TRBV7-8, with D tentatively TRBD1 (6 bases). The sample comprised PBMCs or T cells enriched from blood (not recorded which). The sequence came from a woman aged 45-65 years who had been exposed to COVID-19. The CDR3 reads CASSFDRMNTEAFF. For the CDR3, the DNA is TGTGCCAGCAGCTTCGACAGGATGAACACTGAAGCTTTCTTT. The entire variable domain, with the rest obtained from reference TRBV7-8 and TRBJ1-1, is as follows: GAGVSQSPRYKVAKRGQDVALRCDPISGHVSLFWYQQALGQGPEFLTYFQNEAQLDKSGLPSDRFFAERPEGSVSTLKIQRTQQEDSAVYLCASSFDRMNTEAFFGQGTRLTVV.